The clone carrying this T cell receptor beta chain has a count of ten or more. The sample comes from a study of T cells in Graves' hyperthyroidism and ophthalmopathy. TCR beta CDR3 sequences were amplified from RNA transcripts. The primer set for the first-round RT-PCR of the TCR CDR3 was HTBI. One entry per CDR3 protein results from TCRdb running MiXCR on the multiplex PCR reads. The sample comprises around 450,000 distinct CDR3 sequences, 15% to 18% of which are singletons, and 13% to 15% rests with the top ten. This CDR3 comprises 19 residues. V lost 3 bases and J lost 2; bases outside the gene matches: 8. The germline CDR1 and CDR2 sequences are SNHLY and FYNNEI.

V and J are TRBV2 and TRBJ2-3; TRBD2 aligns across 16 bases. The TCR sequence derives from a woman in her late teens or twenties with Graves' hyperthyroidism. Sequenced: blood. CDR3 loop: CASSDGTSGRAWNTDTQYF. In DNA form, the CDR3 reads TGTGCCAGCAGTGACGGGACTAGCGGGAGGGCCTGGAACACAGATACGCAGTATTTT.